This T cell receptor beta chain stems from a study of blood T cell repertoires in COVID-19. In the study overall: The samples span acute and convalescent COVID-19 from the United States, Italy and Spain. PBMCs, B-cell-depleted T cells, or T cells provided the cDNA or gDNA that made up the material.

In the authors' methods: For nucleated cells, counts were estimated from reference gene primer amplification. Here immunoSEQ multiplex PCR was the method, and the copy in TCRdb shows in-frame clones only, minus some. V and J calls and clone size are as listed in that table; D and trimming were resolved from the DNA. This sample has some 67,000 clones, with just over 90% found just once. With 2 bases clipped from V and 0 bases from J, the junction kept 1 base outside the gene matches. Germline assignment: CDR1 KGHSH and CDR2 LQKENI. This CDR3 is built from 15 residues. The origin of this receptor is a woman between 18 and 29 years old with acute or convalescent COVID-19. J is TRBJ1-1 and V is TRBV18, with TRBD1 matching 9 bases. Sequencing was carried out using peripheral blood. CDR3 region: CASSPGTGLNTEAFF. For the CDR3, the DNA is TGTGCCAGCTCACCAGGGACAGGGTTGAACACTGAAGCTTTCTTT.